One and the same sample provided the 6 T cell receptor beta chains below, sequenced in a study of post-analysis software for immune sequencing data. Every TCR beta cDNA library bore unique molecular identifiers. TCRdb re-derived calls from the PCR reads in MiXCR, one entry per CDR3 protein. This sample has some 450,000 distinct CDR3 sequences, with 45% found just once. Whole-study results and caveats: Controls had lower frequencies than patients of about 5 TRBV segments, which included TRBV5-6, TRBV5-1 and TRBV20-1.

For these TCRs, the target antigens are not known. The specimen was blood. The receptors were sampled from a girl between 5 and 17 years old with multiple sclerosis.

The chain uses TRBV6-2 or TRBV6-3 and TRBJ2-1; the D gene is possibly TRBD2 (5 bases). Trimming shortened V by 4 bases and J by 7 bases, and 14 bases separated the two germline ends. This CDR3 comprises 14 residues. CDR1 MNHEY and CDR2 SVGEGT come from the germline V gene. The CDR3 loop reads CASSSRDRENEQFF. The DNA of the CDR3 is TGTGCCAGCAGTTCCCGAGATAGGGAGAATGAGCAGTTCTTC.

This clonotype was counted only a few times. The chain employs TRBV15 and TRBJ1-2, with TRBD1 matching 10 bases. CDR3 size: 15 residues. In germline, CDR1 is LNHNV, CDR2 YYDKDF (reference sequence). V shed 5 bases, J shed 4 bases, and the junction held 7 bases outside the gene matches. Written as DNA, the CDR3 is TGTGCCACCAGCCAGATTAGGGACAGGGGCTATGGCTACACCTTC. This translates into CATSQIRDRGYGYTF.

The chain has TRBV6-1 and TRBJ2-7; D uncertain. The CDR3 spans 13 residues. In germline, CDR1 is MNHNS, CDR2 SASEGT. V was trimmed by 2 bases and J by 2 bases, leaving 7 bases between them. The CDR3 reads CASSERAPYEQYF. In DNA form, the CDR3 reads TGTGCCAGCAGTGAAAGAGCCCCCTACGAGCAGTACTTC.

The chain recombines TRBV5-1 with TRBJ2-5; D not certain. Looked up from germline, CDR1 is SGHRS and CDR2 is YFSETQ. Trimming shortened V by 4 bases and J by 3 bases, and 7 bases separated the two germline ends. The CDR3 covers 12 residues. CDR3 in amino acids: CASSNPEETQYF. The CDR3, as DNA: TGCGCCAGCAGCAACCCAGAAGAGACCCAGTACTTC.

The chain is built from TRBV5-1 and TRBJ2-3; D ambiguous. The CDR3 has 15 residues. The V end lost 0 bases, the J end lost 0 bases, and 8 bases lay between the germline ends. Germline CDR1 reads SGHRS; CDR2 reads YFSETQ. The CDR3 region has the DNA TGCGCCAGCAGCTTGGAGCTCGAAAGCACAGATACGCAGTATTTT. Its protein product is CASSLELESTDTQYF.

The chain has TRBV7-3 and TRBJ2-4; possible D gene TRBD2, 6 bases. The CDR3 sequence is 15 residues long. Germline V gives CDR1 SGHTA, CDR2 FQGTGA. Trimming left V 3 bases short and J 8 bases short, with 17 bases between. Written as DNA, the CDR3 is TGTGCCAGCAGCTTCCGACCCGGGACTGACCACATTCAGTACTTC. Translating it yields CASSFRPGTDHIQYF.